Following are 24 T cell receptor beta chains from one sample sequenced in a study of blood T cell repertoires in COVID-19. Method: immunoSEQ multiplex PCR; TCRdb's copy keeps in-frame clones and lacks some. In the table there are roughly 40,000 clones, 89% of which are singletons. Sequenced sample: peripheral blood. These receptors were taken from a human donor in a cohort sampled during active COVID-19.

The gene calls are TRBV18 and TRBJ2-5, with 13 nucleotides matching TRBD2. CDR1 is KGHSH and CDR2 is LQKENI in the germline V gene. The ends lost 5 bases at V and 4 bases at J; junction bases unmatched: 7. The CDR3 is made up of 16 amino acids. As DNA, the CDR3 is TGTGCCAGCTCATCCCGGACTAGCGGGGGAGGAGAGACCCAGTACTTC. Protein: CASSSRTSGGGETQYF.

The table lists this clone with a count of one. This chain uses TRBV29-1 with TRBJ2-7; 9 nucleotides match TRBD1. The junction had 1 base not matched to a gene; V was cut back by 6 bases and J by 4 bases. Germline V gene sequence: CDR1 SQVTM, CDR2 ANQGSEA. This CDR3 contains 11 residues. This CDR3 reads CSVGTGYEQYF. As DNA, the CDR3 is TGCAGCGTGGGGACAGGGTACGAGCAGTACTTC.

The gene calls are TRBV4-1 and TRBJ1-6; D ambiguous. The CDR3 has 13 amino acids. Germline V gives CDR1 MGHRA, CDR2 YSYEKL. V lost 3 bases and J lost 4, with 4 bases in between. CDR3 amino acids: CASSQTYNSPLHF. The CDR3, as DNA: TGCGCCAGCAGCCAGACTTATAATTCACCCCTCCACTTT.

The rearrangement links TRBV2 to TRBJ2-7; 11 positions match TRBD1. The CDR3 loop spans 15 amino acids. Germline-derived CDR1 and CDR2 are SNHLY and FYNNEI. V lost 5 bases and J lost 4; bases outside the gene matches: 7. DNA for the CDR3: TGTGCCAGCAGTTCCGGGACAGGGGGTTGGTACGAGCAGTACTTC. It translates to CASSSGTGGWYEQYF.

The chain employs TRBV4-3 and TRBJ2-1, with D possibly TRBD1 on 6 matching bases. The CDR3 extends over 14 amino acids. V lost 4 bases and J 5 bases, leaving 12 bases between the germline ends. Germline V lookup: CDR1 LGHNA, CDR2 YSLEER. CDR3 DNA: TGCGCCAGCAGCCTTGGATGGACAGACAATGAGCAGTTCTTC. Amino acid sequence: CASSLGWTDNEQFF.

This clone was detected once. The chain carries TRBV10-3 and TRBJ1-6; D unclear. The length of the CDR3 is 13 residues. V was clipped by 4 bases and J by 9 bases, with 10 bases between them. From germline, CDR1 is ENHRY and CDR2 SYGVKD. CDR3 nucleotides: TGTGCCATCAGTGGGCAGGATCCTTCACCCCTCCACTTT. It translates to CAISGQDPSPLHF.

This clone was counted a single time. This chain joins TRBV5-5 and TRBJ2-7; 10 bases match TRBD1. V was pared by 0 bases and J by 3 bases, with 6 bases of the junction left unmatched. This CDR3 spans 16 amino acids. Germline-derived CDR1 and CDR2 are SGHKS and YYEKEE (reference sequence). CDR3 protein: CASSLEGQGPLYEQYF. DNA for the CDR3: TGTGCCAGCAGCTTGGAGGGACAGGGGCCACTCTACGAGCAGTACTTC.

This clone has just a few counts. The rearrangement uses TRBV5-8 and TRBJ1-2; D perhaps matches TRBD1 (5 bases). Germline CDR1 is SGHTS and CDR2 is YDEGEE. Trimming shortened V by 1 base and J by 6 bases, and 10 bases separated the two germline ends. The CDR3 consists of 13 residues. For the CDR3, the DNA is TGTGCCAGCAGCTTGCCAGGGTACCATGGCTACACCTTC. This translates into CASSLPGYHGYTF.

The chain employs TRBV2 and TRBJ1-5, with D unclear. With 3 bases removed from V and 6 bases from J, the gap between germline ends came to 15 bases. There are 15 residues in the CDR3. Germline CDR1 and CDR2: SNHLY and FYNNEI. CDR3 protein: CASSDRGPRSQPQHF. The CDR3 region has the DNA TGTGCCAGCAGTGATAGAGGCCCGAGGAGTCAGCCCCAGCATTTT.

This clone came up once. J is TRBJ1-5 and V is TRBV25-1, with 9 bases aligning to TRBD1. The CDR3 extends over 15 amino acids. The V and J ends lost 3 bases and 5 bases, in that order; junction bases with no gene match: 5. Germline lookup yields CDR1 MGHDK and CDR2 SYGVNS. CDR3 coding DNA: TGTGCCAGCAGTGATACGGGACAGGGTGATCAGCCCCAGCATTTT. It encodes CASSDTGQGDQPQHF.

The genes are TRBV3-1 (or the pseudogene TRBV3-2) and TRBJ1-2, with D perhaps TRBD1 (5 bases). Germline-derived CDR1 and CDR2 are LGHDT and YNNKEL (reference sequence). The CDR3 covers 12 residues. V shed 1 base and J shed 8 bases, with 8 bases lying between them. CDR3 sequence: CASSQVRGGYTF. The CDR3 DNA reads as TGTGCCAGCAGCCAAGTTCGGGGGGGCTACACCTTC.

The CDR3 DNA is TGTGCCAGCAGACGGACTAGCGGGGAATTGACGACCCAGTACTTC. Translated: CASRRTSGELTTQYF. The chain recombines TRBV7-2 with TRBJ2-5, with 12 positions matching TRBD2. After removal of 6 bases from V and 7 bases from J, the junction contained 9 bases not matched to a gene. Germline CDR1 SGHTA, CDR2 FQGNSA. This CDR3 has 15 residues.

The chain recombines TRBV27 with TRBJ2-2; TRBD2 is a possible D gene (6 bases). Germline assignment: CDR1 MNHEY and CDR2 SMNVEV (reference sequence). The ends were cut back, 4 bases at V and 2 bases at J, with 8 bases in the middle. This CDR3 region has 14 residues. The CDR3 sequence is CASSWDFNTGELFF. The CDR3 DNA reads as TGTGCCAGCAGTTGGGACTTTAACACCGGGGAGCTGTTTTTT.

The chain uses TRBV24-1 and TRBJ2-3, with D possibly matching TRBD1 (6 bases). The CDR3 runs 15 residues. Germline CDR1 and CDR2: KGHDR and SFDVKD. V gave up 4 bases and J gave up 0 bases, with 10 bases separating them. CDR3 nucleotides: TGTGCCACCAGTGAACGGGACACTAGCACAGATACGCAGTATTTT. It is translated as CATSERDTSTDTQYF.

The chain carries TRBV7-6 and TRBJ1-4; unclear D gene. There are 13 residues in the CDR3. Trimming cost V 1 base and J 13 bases, with 13 bases left between them. The germline gives CDR1 SGHVS, CDR2 FNYEAQ. CDR3 nucleotides: TGTGCCAGCAGCTTAGGGCCTGAGGAGAGACTGTTTTTT. Encoded protein: CASSLGPEERLFF.

This chain joins TRBV12-3 or TRBV12-4 and TRBJ2-2; a possible D gene is TRBD2 (5 bases). This CDR3 contains 13 residues. The V end was cut by 3 bases, the J end by 6 bases, with 8 bases between. This CDR3 reads CASSFQLAGELFF. CDR3 coding DNA: TGTGCCAGCAGTTTTCAACTAGCCGGGGAGCTGTTTTTT.

The chain carries TRBV18 and TRBJ2-1; no reliable D call. The ends were cut back, 6 bases at V and 3 bases at J, with 15 bases in the middle. CDR3 length: 15 amino acids. Per the germline V gene, CDR1 is KGHSH and CDR2 is LQKENI. The CDR3 region is CASSQSVPNYNEQFF. As DNA, the CDR3 is TGTGCCAGCTCGCAATCGGTTCCAAACTACAATGAGCAGTTCTTC. Together with reference TRBV18 and TRBJ2-1, the CDR3 gives the full variable domain: NAGVMQNPRHLVRRRGQEARLRCSPMKGHSHVYWYRQLPEEGLKFMVYLQKENIIDESGMPKERFSAEFPKEGPSILRIQQVVRGDSAAYFCASSQSVPNYNEQFFGPGTRLTVL.

This chain connects TRBV9 to TRBJ2-1; TRBD2 aligns across 11 bases. The CDR3 runs 17 residues. The junction had 6 bases not matched to a gene; V was cut back by 0 bases and J by 4 bases. Germline CDR1 SGDLS, CDR2 YYNGEE. The CDR3 here is CASSVGPSGRSYNEQFF. The CDR3 region has the DNA TGTGCCAGCAGCGTAGGGCCTAGCGGGAGGTCATACAATGAGCAGTTCTTC.

The rearrangement links TRBV23-1 to TRBJ2-4, with 12 bases fitting TRBD2. TRBV23-1 is noted as an ORF with a role that remains uncertain. With V trimmed by 3 bases and J by 7 bases, 7 bases remained unmatched. This CDR3 spans 16 amino acids. The CDR3 DNA follows: TGCGCCAGCAGTCATGGACTAGCGGGACCTTGGAACATTCAGTACTTC. Translating gives CASSHGLAGPWNIQYF.

The rearrangement links TRBV5-1 to TRBJ2-5; D unclear. The V gene's germline CDR1 is SGHRS and CDR2 YFSETQ. The CDR3 sequence is 12 residues long. Trimming pared 0 bases from V and 4 bases from J, leaving 4 bases between. The CDR3 DNA follows: TGCGCCAGCAGCTTGGCCGGAGAGACCCAGTACTTC. Translating it yields CASSLAGETQYF.

The CDR3 here is CASGQGDGYTF. The CDR3 bases are TGTGCCAGCGGCCAGGGTGACGGCTACACCTTC. The J gene is TRBJ1-2, the V gene TRBV12-3 or TRBV12-4; D may be TRBD1 (5 bases). The CDR3 totals 11 residues. V was shortened by 8 bases and J by 8 bases, with 12 bases between the two germline ends.

The J gene is TRBJ2-7, the V gene TRBV7-9; TRBD2 is a possible D gene (5 bases). This CDR3 has 11 residues. Germline lookup yields CDR1 SEHNR and CDR2 FQNEAQ (reference sequence). V was clipped by 6 bases and J by 4 bases, with 7 bases between them. CDR3 region: CASSPGYEQYF. CDR3 DNA: TGTGCCAGCAGTCCGGGGTACGAGCAGTACTTC. Filled out from reference TRBV7-9 and TRBJ2-7, the complete variable domain reads DTGVSQNPRHKITKRGQNVTFRCDPISEHNRLYWYRQTLGQGPEFLTYFQNEAQLEKSRLLSDRFSAERPKGSFSTLEIQRTEQGDSAMYLCASSPGYEQYFGPGTRLTVT.

V is TRBV7-8 and J is TRBJ2-7, with 12 bases lining up with TRBD2. Losses at the gene ends were 5 bases for V and 7 bases for J; bases not matched to a gene: 6. Germline lookup yields CDR1 SGHVS and CDR2 FQNEAQ. This CDR3 comprises 14 residues. The CDR3 spells CASSVLAGGREQYF. CDR3 in DNA: TGTGCCAGCAGCGTACTAGCGGGAGGCAGAGAGCAGTACTTC.

V is TRBV5-1 and J is TRBJ1-4; D is uncertain. Germline V gene lookup returns CDR1 SGHRS and CDR2 YFSETQ. V gave up 4 bases and J gave up 6 bases, with 13 bases separating them. The CDR3 runs 14 residues. This CDR3 is CASSTGSGYEKLFF. The CDR3 DNA follows: TGCGCCAGCAGCACTGGGAGCGGGTATGAAAAACTGTTTTTT.